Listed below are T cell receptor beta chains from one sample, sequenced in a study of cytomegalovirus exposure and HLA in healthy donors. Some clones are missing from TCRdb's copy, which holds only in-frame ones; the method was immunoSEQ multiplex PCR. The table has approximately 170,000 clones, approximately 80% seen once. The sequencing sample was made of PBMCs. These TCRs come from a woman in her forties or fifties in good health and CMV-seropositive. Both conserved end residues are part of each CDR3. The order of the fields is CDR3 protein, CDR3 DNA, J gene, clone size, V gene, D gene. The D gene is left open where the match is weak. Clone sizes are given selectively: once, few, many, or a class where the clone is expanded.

CASSVGSGTGGLSTYEQYF | TGTGCCAGCAGCGTCGGATCCGGGACAGGGGGCCTAAGTACCTACGAGCAGTACTTC | TRBJ2-7 | NA | TRBV9 | TRBD1
CATSRDPGGDGYTF | TGTGCCACCAGCAGAGATCCAGGAGGCGATGGCTACACCTTC | TRBJ1-2 | NA | TRBV15 | NA
CASTHGRVEAFF | TGCGCCAGCACCCACGGTCGGGTTGAAGCTTTCTTT | TRBJ1-1 | NA | TRBV10-2 | NA
CASSQGTAQPQHF | TGTGCCAGCAGCCAAGGGACAGCCCAGCCCCAGCATTTT | TRBJ1-5 | NA | TRBV14 | NA
CASSFAGGPVDTQYF | TGTGCCAGTAGTTTCGCGGGAGGGCCGGTAGATACCCAGTACTTC | TRBJ2-5 | few | TRBV19 | TRBD2
CASSQTAGVDGYTF | TGTGCCAGCAGCCAAACGGCAGGGGTAGATGGCTACACCTTC | TRBJ1-2 | NA | TRBV4-2 | NA
CASSLDGQGAVREQYF | TGCGCCAGCAGCTTGGATGGGCAGGGGGCTGTAAGGGAGCAGTACTTC | TRBJ2-7 | NA | TRBV5-1 | TRBD1
CASTVEARDTQYF | TGTGCCAGCACGGTAGAGGCACGAGATACGCAGTATTTT | TRBJ2-3 | NA | TRBV2 | NA
CASSPVGENTEAFF | TGTGCCAGCTCACCTGTCGGGGAGAACACTGAAGCTTTCTTT | TRBJ1-1 | NA | TRBV18 | NA
CASSRTSLDTQYF | TGTGCCAGCAGCCGTACTAGTTTGGATACGCAGTATTTT | TRBJ2-3 | NA | TRBV7-3 | NA
CASSNPRSLDYGYTF | TGTGCCAGTAGTAACCCTCGCAGCCTAGACTATGGCTACACCTTC | TRBJ1-2 | NA | TRBV19 | NA
CASSINGGNAHPYNEQFF | TGTGCCAGTAGTATAAACGGGGGGAACGCCCACCCCTACAATGAGCAGTTCTTC | TRBJ2-1 | NA | TRBV19 | TRBD2
CAWTGRQGTPYNEQFF | TGTGCCTGGACCGGTCGACAGGGGACTCCCTACAATGAGCAGTTCTTC | TRBJ2-1 | once | TRBV30 | TRBD1
CASSQASGGGGGREQYF | TGCGCCAGCAGCCAGGCCAGCGGGGGGGGTGGAGGGCGCGAGCAGTACTTC | TRBJ2-7 | few | TRBV7-9 | TRBD2
CASSPRTGGAETQYF | TGTGCCAGCAGTCCAAGGACTGGAGGGGCAGAGACCCAGTACTTC | TRBJ2-5 | NA | TRBV7-3 | NA
CASSVYRGHNDEQFF | TGTGCCAGCAGCGTTTACAGGGGGCATAACGATGAGCAGTTCTTC | TRBJ2-1 | NA | TRBV9 | TRBD1
CSHGPRTSGNNEQFF | TGCAGCCACGGCCCCCGGACTAGCGGAAACAATGAGCAGTTCTTC | TRBJ2-1 | once | TRBV29-1 | TRBD2
CASRDVGQGKSPLHF | TGTGCCAGCAGAGACGTGGGACAGGGTAAATCACCCCTCCACTTT | TRBJ1-6 | NA | TRBV6-5 | TRBD1
CASREQSGEKLFF | TGTGCCAGCAGAGAACAGTCGGGGGAAAAACTGTTTTTT | TRBJ1-4 | NA | TRBV28 | NA
CASSSWEGRGEAFF | TGTGCCAGCAGCTCATGGGAGGGGCGCGGTGAAGCTTTCTTT | TRBJ1-1 | NA | TRBV7-8 | NA
CAARRGERVNTGELFF | TGCGCCGCCCGTCGGGGGGAGAGAGTTAACACCGGGGAGCTGTTTTTT | TRBJ2-2 | NA | TRBV10-2 | TRBD2
CASSYSTGGSGYTF | TGTGCCAGCAGTTACTCGACAGGGGGCAGCGGCTACACCTTC | TRBJ1-2 | NA | TRBV6-5 | TRBD1
CASRPRGTSYEQYF | TGTGCCAGCCGTCCCCGGGGGACTAGCTACGAGCAGTACTTC | TRBJ2-7 | NA | TRBV19 | TRBD2
CAWNRLGEGEQYF | TGTGCCTGGAACAGGCTGGGCGAAGGAGAGCAGTACTTC | TRBJ2-7 | NA | TRBV30 | NA
CASSIPPGMNTEAFF | TGTGCCAGTAGTATTCCCCCGGGGATGAACACTGAAGCTTTCTTT | TRBJ1-1 | NA | TRBV19 | NA
CASSPERNTEAFF | TGTGCCAGCTCACCTGAGCGTAACACTGAAGCTTTCTTT | TRBJ1-1 | few | TRBV18 | NA
CASSWDSSYNEQFF | TGCGCCAGCAGCTGGGACAGCTCCTACAATGAGCAGTTCTTC | TRBJ2-1 | once | TRBV5-1 | TRBD1
CASSLALAVSSEQYF | TGTGCCAGCAGCTTGGCACTAGCGGTTTCGAGTGAGCAGTACTTC | TRBJ2-7 | NA | TRBV5-4 | TRBD2
CASSLLGQGDEKLFF | TGTGCCAGCAGCTTACTGGGACAAGGGGATGAAAAACTGTTTTTT | TRBJ1-4 | NA | TRBV7-9 | NA
CAISPSGSGSYEQYF | TGTGCCATCAGTCCTAGCGGTAGTGGGTCTTACGAGCAGTACTTC | TRBJ2-7 | NA | TRBV10-3 | TRBD2
CASSPGTGRNTGELFF | TGTGCCAGCTCACCCGGGACAGGGAGAAACACCGGGGAGCTGTTTTTT | TRBJ2-2 | NA | TRBV18 | TRBD1
CATSEQGQPHSYEQYF | TGTGCCACCAGCGAACAGGGACAGCCGCACTCCTACGAGCAGTACTTC | TRBJ2-7 | NA | TRBV15 | TRBD1
CASSLDRGGGYNSPLHF | TGCGCCAGCAGCTTGGATCGGGGAGGGGGGTATAATTCACCCCTCCACTTT | TRBJ1-6 | NA | TRBV5-1 | NA
CASGGGLGYTF | TGTGCCAGCGGGGGGGGGCTGGGCTACACCTTC | TRBJ1-2 | NA | TRBV25-1 | NA